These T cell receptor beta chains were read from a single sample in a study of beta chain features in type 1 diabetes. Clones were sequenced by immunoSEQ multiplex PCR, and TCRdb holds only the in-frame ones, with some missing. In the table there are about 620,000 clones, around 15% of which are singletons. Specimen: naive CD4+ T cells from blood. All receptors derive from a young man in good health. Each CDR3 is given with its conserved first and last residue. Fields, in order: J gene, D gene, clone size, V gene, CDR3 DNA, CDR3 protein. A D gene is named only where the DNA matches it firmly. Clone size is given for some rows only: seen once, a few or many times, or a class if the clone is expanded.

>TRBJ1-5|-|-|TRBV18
TGTGCCAGCTCACCTCGCGGGGGCGATCAGCCCCAGCATTTT
CASSPRGGDQPQHF
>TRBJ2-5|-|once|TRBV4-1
TGCGCCAGCAGCCAGATACCTAGAGAGACCCAGTACTTC
CASSQIPRETQYF
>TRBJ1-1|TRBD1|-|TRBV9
TGTGCCAGCAGCGTAGAAAGCAGGGGGTGGGCTTTCTTT
CASSVESRGWAFF
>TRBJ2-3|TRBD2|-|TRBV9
TGTGCCAGCAGCGTAGGAGGAAGCGGGGGGCCCCCTAGCACAGATACGCAGTATTTT
CASSVGGSGGPPSTDTQYF
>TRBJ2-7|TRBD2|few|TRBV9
TGTGCCAGCAGCGTAACTGGGACTAGCTCCTACGAGCAGTACTTC
CASSVTGTSSYEQYF
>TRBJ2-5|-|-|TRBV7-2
TGTGCCAGCAGCACCTCTAGGGAAGAGACCCAGTACTTC
CASSTSREETQYF
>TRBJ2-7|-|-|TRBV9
TGTGCCAGCAGCGTACAGGAGGCGAGCTCCTACGAGCAGTACTTC
CASSVQEASSYEQYF
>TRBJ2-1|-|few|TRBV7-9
TGTGCCAGCAGCTTAAGTCGAGGCGGATCGAAAAGCTCCTACAATGAGCAGTTCTTC
CASSLSRGGSKSSYNEQFF
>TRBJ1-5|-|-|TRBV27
TGTGCCAGCAGCCCCGTCGACGGGTATAGCAATCAGCCCCAGCATTTT
CASSPVDGYSNQPQHF
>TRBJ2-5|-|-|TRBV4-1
TGCGCCAGCAGCCAAGATCTCGGCGGAGGGGTGGAGACCCAGTACTTC
CASSQDLGGGVETQYF
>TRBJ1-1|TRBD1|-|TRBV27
TGTGCCACACGGAAGACAGGGGGCACTGAAGCTTTCTTT
CATRKTGGTEAFF
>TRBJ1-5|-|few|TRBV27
TGTGCCATCTCACATGGGGTTTTTAATCAGCCCCAGCATTTT
CAISHGVFNQPQHF
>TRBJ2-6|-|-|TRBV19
TGTGCCAGTAAAGGGGTGGGAACACTATCTGGGGCCAACGTCCTGACTTTC
CASKGVGTLSGANVLTF
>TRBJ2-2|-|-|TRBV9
TGTGCCAGCAGCGTAGCTATGGGGGCGACGAACACCGGGGAGCTGTTTTTT
CASSVAMGATNTGELFF
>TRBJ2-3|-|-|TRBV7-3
TGTGCCAGCAGGTTCGGTCACAGGGGCACAGATACGCAGTATTTT
CASRFGHRGTDTQYF
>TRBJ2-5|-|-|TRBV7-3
TGTGCCAGCAGCCGGGCCGGGGAGACCCAGTACTTC
CASSRAGETQYF
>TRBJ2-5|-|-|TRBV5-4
TGTGCCAGCAGCTTCGGGGGCAAAGAGACCCAGTACTTC
CASSFGGKETQYF
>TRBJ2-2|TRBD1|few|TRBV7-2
TGTGCCAGCAGCTCCGACAGGGAAAGAAACACCGGGGAGCTGTTTTTT
CASSSDRERNTGELFF
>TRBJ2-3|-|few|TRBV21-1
TGTGCCAGCAGCCCCTCGGACAGGGCCCCGTATTTT
CASSPSDRAPYF
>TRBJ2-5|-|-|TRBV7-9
TGTGCCAGCAGCTTAAGACCAGCGGGCCTAGAGACCCAGTACTTC
CASSLRPAGLETQYF
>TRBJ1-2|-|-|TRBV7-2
TGTGCCAGCAGCTTGGGGGGGCTACGAGGCTACACCTTC
CASSLGGLRGYTF
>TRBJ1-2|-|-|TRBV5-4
TGTGCCACTCTCCCCGGACGTGGCCATGGCTACACCTTC
CATLPGRGHGYTF
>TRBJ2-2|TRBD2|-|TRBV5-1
TGCGCCAGCAGCTTGGCTTATGGCGGGGGAAAGAACACCGGGGAGCTGTTTTTT
CASSLAYGGGKNTGELFF
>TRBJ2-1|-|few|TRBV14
TGTGCCAGCAGCCAAGTGGGCAGGAACAATGAGCAGTTCTTC
CASSQVGRNNEQFF
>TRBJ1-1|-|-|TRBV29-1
TGCAGCGTCTTCCCAGGGAACACTGAAGCTTTCTTT
CSVFPGNTEAFF
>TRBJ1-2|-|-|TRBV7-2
TGTGCCAGCAGCTTAGACCGATTTTATGGCTACACCTTC
CASSLDRFYGYTF
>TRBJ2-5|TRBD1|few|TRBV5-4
TGTGCCAGCAGCCAATCAGGGGGCGGTGGGACCCAGTACTTC
CASSQSGGGGTQYF